The sequence of this T cell receptor (beta chain) was determined in a study of blood T cell repertoires in COVID-19 (dated by TCRdb to the early 2020s). Regarding the study in general: Samples covering the acute and convalescent phases of COVID-19 were provided by collaborators in the United States, Italy and Spain. The prospective study material was composed of cDNA or gDNA derived from T cells, B-cell-depleted T cells, or PBMCs. The samples were drawn from the first 160 participants of the ongoing ImmuneRACE study and from about 1,200 subjects provided by 6 global collaborators. The sample metadata nearly always contained a de-identified subject ID, COVID-19 status, age in years and sex. Where available, HLA class I and class II types were taken from metadata supplied by the sample provider and were not determined by assay-based typing. Deeply sampled blood TCRbeta repertoires from subjects exposed to, actively infected with, or recovered from COVID-19 were included in the dataset. The repertoires were released in a freely available public database intended as a resource for research on the immune response to SARS-CoV-2. The full study reports these points: The amount of clinical and demographic metadata varied by source and participant and was provided uncurated.

Reading the germline V gene gives CDR1 SNHLY and CDR2 FYNNEI. V was cut back by 7 bases and J by 8 bases, leaving a gap of 23 bases between them. The CDR3 sequence holds 15 residues, the cysteine and phenylalanine included. This entry keeps only the CDR3 DNA: 45 bases, framed from base 1. The collaborating institutions used their own protocols to collect whole blood in K2EDTA tubes. For TCRbeta analysis, collaborators shipped samples in one of three forms: frozen whole blood, isolated PBMCs, or DNA extracted from either of those sample types. TCRbeta CDR3 regions were amplified from genomic DNA using the immunoSEQ Assay, a bias-controlled multiplex PCR. Per the original workflow: The number of nucleated cells in each sample was estimated by amplification of reference gene primers within the assay. To quantify the absolute abundance of each unique TCRbeta CDR3 rearrangement, sequence reads were collapsed and filtered. For each sample, productive Simpson clonality was calculated by taking the square root of Simpson's diversity index across productive rearrangements. TCRdb's version of the immuneACCESS table is confined to in-frame rearrangements and falls short of the full clone set. An unresolved V gene accounts for under half of the shortfall where checked; the remainder is of unknown origin. V and J calls and clone size are those listed in that table; D and trimming were worked out from the DNA. Here the sample has tens of thousands of clones; roughly four fifths occur a single time. Jointly, the top ten make up under 11% of the sample.

Turning to this clone: Its antigen remains unidentified. No quality values exist for individual bases; no much larger clone is one base distant.

The sequenced sample consisted of peripheral blood. This TCR derives from a man between 60 and 70 years old with acute or convalescent COVID-19. The rearranged segments are TRBV2 and TRBJ2-5; the D gene lacks a confident call. The bases are TGTGCCAGCACCGGAGACCTGGTTGGGTCCGAAACCCAGTACTTC. It specifies CASTGDLVGSETQYF.